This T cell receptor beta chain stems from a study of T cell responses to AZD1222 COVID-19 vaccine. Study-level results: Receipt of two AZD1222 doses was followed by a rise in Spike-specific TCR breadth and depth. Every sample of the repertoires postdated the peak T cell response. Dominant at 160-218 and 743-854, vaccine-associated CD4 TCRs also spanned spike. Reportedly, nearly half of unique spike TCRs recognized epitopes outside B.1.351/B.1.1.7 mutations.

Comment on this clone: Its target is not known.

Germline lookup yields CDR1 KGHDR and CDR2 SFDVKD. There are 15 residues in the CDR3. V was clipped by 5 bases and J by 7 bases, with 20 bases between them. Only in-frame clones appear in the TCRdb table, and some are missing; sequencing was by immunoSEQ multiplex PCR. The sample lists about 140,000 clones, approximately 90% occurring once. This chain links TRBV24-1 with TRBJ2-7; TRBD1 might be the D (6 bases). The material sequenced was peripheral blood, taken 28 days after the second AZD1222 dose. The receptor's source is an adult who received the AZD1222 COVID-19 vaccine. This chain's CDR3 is CATSVGAALPGEQYF. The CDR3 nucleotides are TGTGCCACCAGTGTGGGGGCAGCCCTTCCAGGGGAGCAGTACTTC.